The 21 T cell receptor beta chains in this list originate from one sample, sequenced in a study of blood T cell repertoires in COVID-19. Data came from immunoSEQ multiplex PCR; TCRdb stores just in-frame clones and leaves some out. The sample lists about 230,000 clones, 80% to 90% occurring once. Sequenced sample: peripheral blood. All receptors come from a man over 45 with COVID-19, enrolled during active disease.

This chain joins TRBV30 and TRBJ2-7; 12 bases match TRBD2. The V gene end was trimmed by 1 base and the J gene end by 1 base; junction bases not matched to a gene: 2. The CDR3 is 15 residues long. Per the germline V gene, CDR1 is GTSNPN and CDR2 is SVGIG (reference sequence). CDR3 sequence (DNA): TGTGCCTGGAGTGGGACTAGCGGGGTTTCCTACGAGCAGTACTTC. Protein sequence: CAWSGTSGVSYEQYF. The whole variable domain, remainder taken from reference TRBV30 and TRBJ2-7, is SQTIHQWPATLVQPVGSPLSLECTVEGTSNPNLYWYRQAAGRGLQLLFYSVGIGQISSEVPQNLSASRPQDRQFILSSKKLLLSDSGFYLCAWSGTSGVSYEQYFGPGTRLTVT.

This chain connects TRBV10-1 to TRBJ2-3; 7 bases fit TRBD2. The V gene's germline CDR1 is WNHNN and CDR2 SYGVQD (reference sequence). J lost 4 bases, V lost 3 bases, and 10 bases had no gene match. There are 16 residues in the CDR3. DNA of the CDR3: TGCGCCAGCAGTGATGGTGGCGGGAGTCGCGCAGATACGCAGTATTTT. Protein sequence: CASSDGGGSRADTQYF.

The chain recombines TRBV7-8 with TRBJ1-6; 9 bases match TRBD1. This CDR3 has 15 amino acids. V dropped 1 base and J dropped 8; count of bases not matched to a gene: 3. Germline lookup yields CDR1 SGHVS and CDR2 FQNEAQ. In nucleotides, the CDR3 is TGTGCCAGCAGCTTAGTGGGACAGGGATATTCACCCCTCCACTTT. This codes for CASSLVGQGYSPLHF.

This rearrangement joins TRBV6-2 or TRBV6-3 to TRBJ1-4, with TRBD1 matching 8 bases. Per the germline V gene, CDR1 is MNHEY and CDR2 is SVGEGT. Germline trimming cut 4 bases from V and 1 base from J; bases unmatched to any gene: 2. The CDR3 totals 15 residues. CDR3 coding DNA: TGTGCCAGCAGTTCGGACAGGGTAACTAATGAAAAACTGTTTTTT. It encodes CASSSDRVTNEKLFF.

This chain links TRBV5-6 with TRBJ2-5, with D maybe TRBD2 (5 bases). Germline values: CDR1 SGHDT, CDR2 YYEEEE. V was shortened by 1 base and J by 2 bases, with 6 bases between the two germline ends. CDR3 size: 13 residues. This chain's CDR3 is CASSLPGQETQYF. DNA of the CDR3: TGTGCCAGCAGCTTGCCGGGGCAAGAGACCCAGTACTTC.

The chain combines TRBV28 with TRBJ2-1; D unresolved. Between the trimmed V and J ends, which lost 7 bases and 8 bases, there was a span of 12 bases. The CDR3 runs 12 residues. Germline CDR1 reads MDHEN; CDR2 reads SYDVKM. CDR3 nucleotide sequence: TGTGCCAGCAAGGAGACCCGGGATGAGCAGTTCTTC. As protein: CASKETRDEQFF.

The chain's CDR3 is CSVGTGSGSYNEQFF. The CDR3 DNA reads as TGCAGCGTTGGCACAGGGTCGGGCTCCTACAATGAGCAGTTCTTC. This chain joins TRBV29-1 and TRBJ2-1; tentative D call: TRBD1 (6 bases). CDR3 length: 15 residues. Germline V lookup: CDR1 SQVTM, CDR2 ANQGSEA. Between the trimmed V and J ends, which lost 4 bases and 0 bases, there was a span of 13 bases.

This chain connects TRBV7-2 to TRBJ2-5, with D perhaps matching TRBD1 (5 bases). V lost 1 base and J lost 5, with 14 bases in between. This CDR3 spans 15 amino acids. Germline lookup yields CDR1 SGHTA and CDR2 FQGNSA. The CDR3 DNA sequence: TGTGCCAGCAGCTTAGACAGGTCTGCCGGGGAGACCCAGTACTTC. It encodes CASSLDRSAGETQYF. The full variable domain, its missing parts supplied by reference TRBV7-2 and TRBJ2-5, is GAGVSQSPSNKVTEKGKDVELRCDPISGHTALYWYRQSLGQGLEFLIYFQGNSAPDKSGLPSDRFSAERTGGSVSTLTIQRTQQEDSAVYLCASSLDRSAGETQYFGPGTRLLVL.

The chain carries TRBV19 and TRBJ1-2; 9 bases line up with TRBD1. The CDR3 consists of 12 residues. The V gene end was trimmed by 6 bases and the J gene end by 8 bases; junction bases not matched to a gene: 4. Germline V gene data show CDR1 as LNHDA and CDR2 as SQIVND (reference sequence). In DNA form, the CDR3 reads TGTGCCAGTAGAAGGGACAGGGTAGGCTACACCTTC. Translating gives CASRRDRVGYTF. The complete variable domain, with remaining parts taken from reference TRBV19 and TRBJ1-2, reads DGGITQSPKYLFRKEGQNVTLSCEQNLNHDAMYWYRQDPGQGLRLIYYSQIVNDFQKGDIAEGYSVSREKKESFPLTVTSAQKNPTAFYLCASRRDRVGYTFGSGTRLTVV.

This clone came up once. CDR3 amino acids: CAWSVGQAYGYTF. The CDR3 DNA sequence: TGTGCCTGGAGTGTAGGACAGGCTTATGGCTACACCTTC. This sequence joins TRBV30 and TRBJ1-2; 7 nucleotides agree with TRBD1. Germline assignment: CDR1 GTSNPN and CDR2 SVGIG (reference sequence). CDR3 length equals 13 residues. The junction had 3 bases not matched to a gene; V was cut back by 0 bases and J by 5 bases.

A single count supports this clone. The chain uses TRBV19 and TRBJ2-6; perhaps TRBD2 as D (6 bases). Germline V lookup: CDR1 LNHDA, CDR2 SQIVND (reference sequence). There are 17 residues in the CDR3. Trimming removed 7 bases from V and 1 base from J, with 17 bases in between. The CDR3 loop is CASTFQRVSSGANVLTF. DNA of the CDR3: TGTGCCAGTACGTTTCAGCGGGTTTCGTCTGGGGCCAACGTCCTGACTTTC.

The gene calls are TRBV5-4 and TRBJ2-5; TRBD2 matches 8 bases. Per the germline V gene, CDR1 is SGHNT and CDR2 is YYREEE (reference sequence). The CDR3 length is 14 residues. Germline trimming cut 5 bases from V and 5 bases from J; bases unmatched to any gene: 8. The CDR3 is CASSLGRGGETQYF. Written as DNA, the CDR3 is TGTGCCAGCAGTTTAGGACGGGGGGGTGAGACCCAGTACTTC.

Written as DNA, the CDR3 is TGTGCCAATCTAGCGGGCCTTTACAATGAGCAGTTCTTC. Translation: CANLAGLYNEQFF. The chain links TRBV6-5 to TRBJ2-1; 8 nucleotides line up with TRBD2. Germline trimming cut 10 bases from V and 4 bases from J; bases unmatched to any gene: 6. CDR1 MNHEY and CDR2 SVGAGI come from the germline V gene. The CDR3 contains 13 residues.

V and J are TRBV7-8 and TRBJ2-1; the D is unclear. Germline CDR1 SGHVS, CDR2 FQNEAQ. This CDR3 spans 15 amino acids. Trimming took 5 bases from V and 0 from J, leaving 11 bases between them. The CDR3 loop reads CASSLVYSSYNEQFF. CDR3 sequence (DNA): TGTGCCAGCAGCCTAGTTTACAGCTCCTACAATGAGCAGTTCTTC.

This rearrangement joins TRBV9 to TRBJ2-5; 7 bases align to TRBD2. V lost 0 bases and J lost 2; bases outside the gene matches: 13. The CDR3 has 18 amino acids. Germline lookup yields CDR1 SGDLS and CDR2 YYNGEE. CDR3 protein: CASSVATGLLGEQETQYF. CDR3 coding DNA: TGTGCCAGCAGCGTAGCTACGGGACTACTGGGCGAACAAGAGACCCAGTACTTC.

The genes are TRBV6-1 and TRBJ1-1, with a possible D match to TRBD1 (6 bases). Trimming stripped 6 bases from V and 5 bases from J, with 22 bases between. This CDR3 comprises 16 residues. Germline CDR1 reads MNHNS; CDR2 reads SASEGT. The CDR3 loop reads CASSEIGVTGGTEAFF. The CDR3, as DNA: TGTGCCAGCAGCGAAATAGGTGTGACAGGAGGAACTGAAGCTTTCTTT.

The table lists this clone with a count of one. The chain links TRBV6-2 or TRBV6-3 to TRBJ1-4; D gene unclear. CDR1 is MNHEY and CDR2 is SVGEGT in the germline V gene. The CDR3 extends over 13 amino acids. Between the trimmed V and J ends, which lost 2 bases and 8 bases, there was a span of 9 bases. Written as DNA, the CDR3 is TGTGCCAGCAGTTACACCCACGGGGAAAAACTGTTTTTT. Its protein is CASSYTHGEKLFF.

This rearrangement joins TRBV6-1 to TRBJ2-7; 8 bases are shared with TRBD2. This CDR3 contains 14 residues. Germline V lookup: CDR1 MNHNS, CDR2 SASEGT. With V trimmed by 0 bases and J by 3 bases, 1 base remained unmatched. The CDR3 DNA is TGTGCCAGCAGTGAAGCGGGACTAGACTACGAGCAGTACTTC. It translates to CASSEAGLDYEQYF.

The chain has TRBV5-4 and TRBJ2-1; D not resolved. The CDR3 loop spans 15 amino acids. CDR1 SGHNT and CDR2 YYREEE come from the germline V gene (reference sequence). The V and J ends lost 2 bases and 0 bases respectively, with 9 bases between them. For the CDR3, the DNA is TGTGCCAGCAGCTTCCTAAAAAGCTCCTACAATGAGCAGTTCTTC. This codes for CASSFLKSSYNEQFF.

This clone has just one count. As DNA, the CDR3 is TGTGCCATCAGTGGGGGACAGTCAGGGACTGAAGCTTTCTTT. Protein: CAISGGQSGTEAFF. The V and J genes are TRBV10-3 and TRBJ1-1; 7 bases are shared with TRBD1. The CDR3 runs 14 residues. V gave up 4 bases and J gave up 5 bases; unmatched junction bases: 7. Germline V gene lookup returns CDR1 ENHRY and CDR2 SYGVKD.

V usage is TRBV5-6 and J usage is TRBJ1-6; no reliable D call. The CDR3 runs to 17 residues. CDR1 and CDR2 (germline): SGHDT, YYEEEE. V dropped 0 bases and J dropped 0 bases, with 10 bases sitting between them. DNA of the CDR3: TGTGCCAGCAGCTTGGTTGAGGAAAGCTCCTATAATTCACCCCTCCACTTT. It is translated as CASSLVEESSYNSPLHF. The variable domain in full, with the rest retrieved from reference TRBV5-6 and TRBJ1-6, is DAGVTQSPTHLIKTRGQQVTLRCSPKSGHDTVSWYQQALGQGPQFIFQYYEEEERQRGNFPDRFSGHQFPNYSSELNVNALLLGDSALYLCASSLVEESSYNSPLHFGNGTRLTVT.